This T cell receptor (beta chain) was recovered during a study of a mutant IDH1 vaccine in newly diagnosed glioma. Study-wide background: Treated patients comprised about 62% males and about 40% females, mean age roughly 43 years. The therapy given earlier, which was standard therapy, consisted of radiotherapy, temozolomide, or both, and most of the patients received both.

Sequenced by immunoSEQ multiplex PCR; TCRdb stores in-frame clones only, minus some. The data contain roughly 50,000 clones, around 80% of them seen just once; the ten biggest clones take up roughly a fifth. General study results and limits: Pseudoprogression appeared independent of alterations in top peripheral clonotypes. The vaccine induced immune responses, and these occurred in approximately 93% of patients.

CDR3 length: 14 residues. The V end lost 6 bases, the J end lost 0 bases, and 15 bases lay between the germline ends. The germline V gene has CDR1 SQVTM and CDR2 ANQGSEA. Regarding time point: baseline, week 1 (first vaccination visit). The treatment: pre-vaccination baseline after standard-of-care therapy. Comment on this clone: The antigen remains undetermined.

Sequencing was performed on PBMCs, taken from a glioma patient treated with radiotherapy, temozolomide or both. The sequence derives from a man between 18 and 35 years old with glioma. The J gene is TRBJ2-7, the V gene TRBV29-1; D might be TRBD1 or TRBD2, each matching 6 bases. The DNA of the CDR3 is TGCAGCGTCGCGGGACAATCGAGCTCCTACGAGCAGTACTTC. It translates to CSVAGQSSSYEQYF.